This is a list of T cell receptor beta chains from one sample in a study of T cell responses to AZD1222 COVID-19 vaccine. The repertoire was sequenced with immunoSEQ multiplex PCR; TCRdb's copy has only in-frame clones and lacks some. The table records 55,000 to 70,000 clones, over 60% of them present only once. The source material was peripheral blood, sampled on day 0 of AZD1222 vaccination. These receptors all come from an adult in good health. Both conserved end residues are part of each CDR3. Each record gives: D gene, clone size, V gene, J gene, CDR3 protein, CDR3 DNA. A D gene is named only where the DNA matches it firmly. Some rows have no size entry. The others give once, few or many, or a class for an expanded clone.

>-|-|TRBV19|TRBJ1-5
CASSIALTPYQPQHF
TGTGCCAGTAGTATAGCTCTCACCCCGTATCAGCCCCAGCATTTT
>TRBD1|-|TRBV24-1|TRBJ2-3
CATRGQATDTQYF
TGTGCCACCAGGGGACAGGCGACAGATACGCAGTATTTT
>TRBD1|-|TRBV28|TRBJ1-2
CASSLKSGGQGTLYGYTF
TGTGCCAGCAGTTTAAAGTCGGGGGGACAGGGGACCCTCTATGGCTACACCTTC
>TRBD1|-|TRBV7-9|TRBJ2-4
CASRKDRAENIQYF
TGTGCCAGCAGGAAGGACAGGGCTGAGAACATTCAGTACTTC
>-|once|TRBV18|TRBJ2-6
CASSPPRGLLAGANVLTF
TGTGCCAGCTCACCACCTCGGGGACTCTTAGCAGGGGCCAACGTCCTGACTTTC
>-|-|TRBV5-6|TRBJ1-2
CASSLAGFGYTF
TGTGCCAGCAGCTTGGCCGGGTTTGGCTACACCTTC
>-|once|TRBV7-2|TRBJ1-2
CASSLVGDGYTF
TGTGCCAGCAGCTTAGTGGGTGATGGCTACACCTTC
>TRBD1|-|TRBV6-5|TRBJ1-5
CASSPGQGMQPQHF
TGTGCCAGCAGTCCGGGACAGGGAATGCAGCCCCAGCATTTT
>-|-|TRBV4-1|TRBJ2-3
CASSQKAGGSRVTGDTQYF
TGCGCCAGCAGCCAGAAAGCTGGGGGTAGCCGGGTTACGGGTGATACGCAGTATTTT
>-|-|TRBV2|TRBJ2-3
CASILGPASFADTQYF
TGTGCCAGCATCCTCGGCCCCGCTAGTTTCGCAGATACGCAGTATTTT
>-|-|TRBV6-6|TRBJ1-1
CASSGETEAFF
TGTGCCAGCAGCGGAGAAACTGAAGCTTTCTTT
>-|-|TRBV5-1|TRBJ1-1
CASSLSGDTEAFF
TGCGCCAGCAGCTTGAGCGGAGACACTGAAGCTTTCTTT
>-|-|TRBV7-3|TRBJ1-2
CASSLTGGDETFNYGYTF
TGTGCCAGCAGCTTAACCGGCGGGGACGAAACCTTCAACTATGGCTACACCTTC
>-|-|TRBV7-9|TRBJ1-4
CASSRFLGAMEKLFF
TGTGCCAGCAGCCGCTTTTTGGGGGCGATGGAAAAACTGTTTTTT
>TRBD1|-|TRBV27|TRBJ1-2
CASSLSGQGRTVNYGYTF
TGTGCCAGCAGTTTATCGGGACAGGGGCGTACCGTGAACTATGGCTACACCTTC
>-|few|TRBV4-1|TRBJ1-6
CASSQDPIGSPLHF
TGCGCCAGCAGCCAAGACCCTATAGGATCACCCCTCCACTTT
>-|-|TRBV30|TRBJ2-5
CAWSVLAQETQYF
TGTGCCTGGAGTGTACTGGCCCAAGAGACCCAGTACTTC
>-|-|TRBV7-3|TRBJ2-3
CASSLWPVGGLTDTQYF
TGTGCCAGCAGCTTATGGCCAGTAGGGGGGCTAACAGATACGCAGTATTTT
>TRBD2|-|TRBV19|TRBJ2-3
CASSVSGAVDTQYF
TGTGCCAGTAGTGTTAGCGGGGCTGTAGATACGCAGTATTTT
>-|-|TRBV12-5|TRBJ1-4
CASGSYFTQGMAEKLFF
TGTGCTAGTGGTTCTTACTTCACACAGGGAATGGCTGAAAAACTGTTTTTT
>-|-|TRBV20-1|TRBJ2-1
CRPEYNEQFF
TGCAGGCCAGAATACAATGAGCAGTTCTTC
>TRBD2|-|TRBV5-4|TRBJ2-3
CASSPRLAGGLPDTQYF
TGTGCCAGCAGCCCTAGACTAGCGGGGGGGCTACCAGATACGCAGTATTTT
>-|-|TRBV11-2|TRBJ2-2
CASSLGRNTGELFF
TGTGCCAGCAGCTTGGGCAGGAACACCGGGGAGCTGTTTTTT
>TRBD1|few|TRBV7-8|TRBJ1-1
CASSLALSPQGALGTEAFF
TGTGCCAGCAGCTTAGCTCTGTCTCCCCAGGGGGCACTGGGGACTGAAGCTTTCTTT
>TRBD2|-|TRBV10-1|TRBJ2-1
CASSDSGGLGQFF
TGCGCCAGCAGTGATTCGGGGGGGCTTGGGCAGTTCTTC
>-|-|TRBV7-9|TRBJ2-7
CASSLEGDTGIYEQYF
TGTGCCAGCAGCTTAGAAGGGGACACCGGGATCTACGAGCAGTACTTC
>TRBD1|-|TRBV24-1|TRBJ2-7
CATSDPTGTGEQYF
TGTGCCACCAGTGATCCTACGGGGACAGGGGAGCAGTACTTC
>-|once|TRBV28|TRBJ1-6
CASNNNSPLHF
TGTGCCAGCAATAATAATTCACCCCTCCACTTT
>-|-|TRBV3-1/TRBV3-2|TRBJ1-6
CASSQGWSLNLSSLHF
TGTGCCAGCAGCCAAGGATGGAGCCTTAACCTTAGCTCCCTCCACTTT
>TRBD1|-|TRBV6-4|TRBJ2-2
CASSEQGTGELFF
TGTGCCAGCAGTGAACAGGGGACCGGGGAGCTGTTTTTT
>TRBD2|-|TRBV5-1|TRBJ2-3
CASSLVEASGGEWDTQYF
TGCGCCAGCAGCTTGGTGGAGGCTAGCGGGGGGGAGTGGGATACGCAGTATTTT
>-|-|TRBV2|TRBJ1-4
CASSAVPMANEKLFF
TGTGCCAGCAGCGCGGTCCCAATGGCTAATGAAAAACTGTTTTTT